Below are 18 T cell receptor beta chains sequenced from a single sample in a study of cytomegalovirus exposure and HLA in healthy donors. Both 60 Vbeta primers and 13 Jbeta primers went into the PCR. Here immunoSEQ multiplex PCR was the method, and the copy in TCRdb shows in-frame clones only, minus some. Among over 150,000 clones listed, 80% were seen once. The sequenced material came from PBMCs. The receptors come from a man younger than 40 in good health and CMV-seropositive.

The gene calls are TRBV5-1 and TRBJ1-2, with D possibly matching TRBD1 (5 bases). Per germline, CDR1 SGHRS and CDR2 YFSETQ. With 7 bases removed from V and 5 bases from J, the gap between germline ends came to 12 bases. The CDR3 spans 12 residues. CDR3: CASGPGGYGYTF. CDR3 sequence (DNA): TGCGCCAGCGGCCCCGGGGGGTATGGCTACACCTTC.

The V call is TRBV5-1, the J call TRBJ2-1, with D perhaps TRBD1 (6 bases). This CDR3 comprises 14 residues. Germline V CDR1 and CDR2: SGHRS, YFSETQ. Between the trimmed V and J ends, which lost 0 bases and 6 bases, there was a span of 10 bases. The CDR3 region has the DNA TGCGCCAGCAGCTTGGATTTAGGGGGCAATGAGCAGTTCTTC. As protein: CASSLDLGGNEQFF.

V gene TRBV5-1 combines with J gene TRBJ1-4; 7 bases line up with TRBD1. The CDR3 spans 16 residues. Trimming cost V 5 bases and J 0 bases; bases outside gene matches: 7. CDR1 SGHRS and CDR2 YFSETQ come from the germline V gene. The CDR3 coding sequence is TGCGCCAGCAGAGCACAGGGGTCCGCAACTAATGAAAAACTGTTTTTT. Residues: CASRAQGSATNEKLFF. The variable domain in full, with the rest retrieved from reference TRBV5-1 and TRBJ1-4, is KAGVTQTPRYLIKTRGQQVTLSCSPISGHRSVSWYQQTPGQGLQFLFEYFSETQRNKGNFPGRFSGRQFSNSRSEMNVSTLELGDSALYLCASRAQGSATNEKLFFGSGTQLSVL.

The chain couples TRBV23-1 to TRBJ2-5; tentatively, D is TRBD2 (6 bases). The DNA end is a closer match to TRBJ2-7, so the J assignment may be wrong. TRBV23-1 is sorted into the ORF group, with uncertain function. CDR3 length: 14 residues. The CDR3: CASSRDSSSYEQYF. The CDR3 nucleotides read TGCGCCAGCAGTCGGGACTCAAGCTCCTACGAGCAGTACTTC.

This clone came up once. The sample holds other DNA sequences that translate to the same CDR3. This chain connects TRBV4-2 to TRBJ2-3; tentatively, D is TRBD1 (6 bases). CDR1 is LGHNA and CDR2 is YNFKEQ in the germline V gene. Trimming removed 0 bases at V and 3 bases at J, with 7 bases between. The CDR3 runs 14 residues. The CDR3 is CASSQDRGTDTQYF. Written as DNA, the CDR3 is TGTGCCAGCAGCCAAGACAGGGGTACAGATACGCAGTATTTT.

This chain connects TRBV15 to TRBJ2-1; 8 nucleotides agree with TRBD2. The germline CDR1 and CDR2 sequences are LNHNV and YYDKDF (reference sequence). Trimming cost V 2 bases and J 0 bases; bases outside gene matches: 3. The CDR3 length is 16 residues. The CDR3 loop reads CATSRRGGSSYNEQFF. The CDR3 nucleotides are TGTGCCACCAGCAGACGCGGGGGGAGCTCCTACAATGAGCAGTTCTTC.

This chain uses TRBV28 with TRBJ2-7, with 8 nucleotides matching TRBD2. The CDR3 length is 12 residues. Germline assignment: CDR1 MDHEN and CDR2 SYDVKM. V lost 8 bases and J lost 4; bases outside the gene matches: 4. CDR3 DNA sequence: TGTGCCAGCCGAATAGCGGGATACGAGCAGTACTTC. This translates into CASRIAGYEQYF.

The V call is TRBV19, the J call TRBJ2-1, with 13 bases that match TRBD2. Per germline, CDR1 LNHDA and CDR2 SQIVND (reference sequence). The CDR3 length is 17 residues. Trimming cost V 5 bases and J 1 base; bases outside gene matches: 5. The DNA for the CDR3 is TGTGCCAGTAGTTTACGGACTAGCGGGAGATCCTACAATGAGCAGTTCTTC. This encodes CASSLRTSGRSYNEQFF.

The gene calls are TRBV5-4 and TRBJ1-2; 8 bases match TRBD1. V trimming: 4 bases; J trimming: 7 bases; junction bases outside the gene matches: 12. CDR3 length: 15 residues. CDR1 and CDR2 from the germline V gene are SGHNT and YYREEE (reference sequence). For the CDR3, the DNA is TGTGCCAGCAGCGTTCCCGGGACAGGCCCTAGTGGCTACACCTTC. Translation gives CASSVPGTGPSGYTF.

The chain joins TRBV9 to TRBJ1-2; 7 positions match TRBD1. V was pared by 5 bases and J by 2 bases, with 3 bases of the junction left unmatched. This CDR3 comprises 13 residues. Germline V CDR1 and CDR2: SGDLS, YYNGEE. Here the CDR3 reads CASRGQVNYGYTF. The CDR3 DNA reads as TGTGCCAGCAGAGGACAGGTGAACTATGGCTACACCTTC.

This clone was counted between two and nine times. The rearrangement links TRBV19 to TRBJ1-1; no clear D. CDR1 and CDR2 (germline): LNHDA, SQIVND (reference sequence). The CDR3 runs to 14 residues. V was cut by 1 base and J by 1 base, with 7 bases left in between. The CDR3 nucleotides are TGTGCCAGTAGTATAGGACTAACGAACACTGAAGCTTTCTTT. This sequence encodes CASSIGLTNTEAFF.

This clone was recorded a few times. The chain is built from TRBV5-4 and TRBJ2-1, with D perhaps TRBD2 (6 bases). V was pared by 3 bases and J by 5 bases, with 6 bases between. Germline V gives CDR1 SGHNT, CDR2 YYREEE (reference sequence). The CDR3 is made up of 12 amino acids. DNA for the CDR3: TGTGCCAGCAGCTGGACTAACAATGAGCAGTTCTTC. This gives the protein CASSWTNNEQFF.

Turning to this clone: The identical CDR3 is also encoded by other nucleotide sequences in the sample. The V and J genes are TRBV20-1 and TRBJ2-7; D gene unclear. V shed 3 bases and J shed 3 bases, with 3 bases lying between them. The CDR3 length is 10 residues. From germline, CDR1 is DFQATT and CDR2 SNEGSKA (reference sequence). CDR3: CSARSYEQYF. For the CDR3, the DNA is TGCAGTGCTAGGAGCTACGAGCAGTACTTC.

This chain joins TRBV28 and TRBJ2-5, with 10 bases that match TRBD2. This CDR3 region has 16 residues. Germline trimming cut 4 bases from V and 5 bases from J; bases unmatched to any gene: 10. Per germline, CDR1 MDHEN and CDR2 SYDVKM. The CDR3 spells CASSSPSGRAGETQYF. The CDR3 bases are TGTGCCAGCAGTTCCCCCAGCGGGAGGGCCGGGGAGACCCAGTACTTC.

The rearrangement joins TRBV6-1 to TRBJ2-2, with 8 bases lining up with TRBD1. V was pared by 6 bases and J by 5 bases, with 5 bases of the junction left unmatched. Germline V lookup: CDR1 MNHNS, CDR2 SASEGT. The CDR3 has 14 amino acids. CDR3 residues: CASRQGARTGELFF. The CDR3 DNA is TGTGCCAGCAGGCAGGGGGCGAGAACCGGGGAGCTGTTTTTT.

The chain employs TRBV5-1 and TRBJ2-2; D possibly corresponds to TRBD1 (8 bases). Trimming stripped 4 bases from V and 7 bases from J, with 23 bases between. This CDR3 is 17 amino acids long. Germline assignment: CDR1 SGHRS and CDR2 YFSETQ. CDR3 amino acids: CASSLTTGGAMVGELFF. CDR3 coding DNA: TGCGCCAGCAGCCTAACTACAGGGGGGGCGATGGTCGGGGAGCTGTTTTTT. The full variable domain, with the rest looked up from reference TRBV5-1 and TRBJ2-2, is KAGVTQTPRYLIKTRGQQVTLSCSPISGHRSVSWYQQTPGQGLQFLFEYFSETQRNKGNFPGRFSGRQFSNSRSEMNVSTLELGDSALYLCASSLTTGGAMVGELFFGEGSRLTVL.

This clone was seen only once. The rearrangement links TRBV5-4 to TRBJ2-5, with D maybe TRBD2 (5 bases). The J call may be in error: the DNA end matches TRBJ2-7 better. The CDR3 is made up of 14 amino acids. Looked up from germline, CDR1 is SGHNT and CDR2 is YYREEE (reference sequence). CDR3 region: CASSFSSRPYEQYF. The CDR3 DNA is TGTGCCAGCAGCTTTTCTAGCAGGCCCTACGAGCAGTACTTC.

Comment on this clone: It is likely a read error, because the conserved phenylalanine at the end of the CDR3 is missing. The CDR3 sequence is CASSPNRGGTEAFL. The CDR3 nucleotides are TGTGCCAGCTCACCGAACAGGGGCGGCACTGAAGCTTTCCTT. The chain joins TRBV18 to TRBJ1-1, with TRBD1 matching over 7 bases. The CDR3 has 14 amino acids. The germline gives CDR1 KGHSH, CDR2 LQKENI. V lost 3 bases and J lost 4; bases outside the gene matches: 5.